The clone carrying this T cell receptor (beta chain) came up a few times. The V and J ends lost 7 bases and 7 bases, in that order; junction bases with no gene match: 4. The CDR3 extends over 12 amino acids. These data come from a study of T cell responses to AZD1222 COVID-19 vaccine. Assay used: immunoSEQ multiplex PCR; TCRdb lists only in-frame clones, some missing. The data show under 200,000 clones, around 90% seen once. The receptor was isolated from an adult in good health. The chain uses TRBV6-7 and TRBJ2-1; 7 bases fit TRBD1. TRBV6-7 carries the ORF label, with uncertain function. The material was peripheral blood, obtained on day 0 of AZD1222 vaccination. The CDR3 DNA reads TGTGCCAGCACCACAGGGGAGAATGAGCAGTTCTTC. Translating gives CASTTGENEQFF.